This T cell receptor (beta chain) was obtained from a study of T cell repertoires in cytomegalovirus infection. TCRdb ran MiXCR on the reads and lists one entry per CDR3 protein. The sample consists of about 900,000 distinct CDR3 sequences, about a third of them appearing once. This clonotype has ten or more counts. The target antigen is unknown. The CDR3 covers 13 residues. CDR1 is MNHNS and CDR2 is SASEGT in the germline V gene. The germline V and J ends were trimmed by 5 bases and 5 bases, with 13 bases remaining between them. The clonotype originates from a human donor in good health (CMV status not recorded). Some clones in this sample may be carry-over from other donors' samples. The rearrangement joins TRBV6-1 to TRBJ2-7, with D perhaps being TRBD1 or TRBD2 (6 bases each). The sample consisted of cultured CD8+ T cells from PBMCs, taken from culture after CMV antigen stimulation. DNA of the CDR3: TGTGCCAGCAGTACCCAAGGGGGGAACGAGCAGTACTTC. This sequence encodes CASSTQGGNEQYF.